The entry below describes one TCR beta chain. These data are taken from a study of blood T cells in healthy people across ages. The use of a sample-barcoded 5' primer and a J-beta primer mix characterized a second PCR of roughly 6 to 11 cycles. TCRdb fed the 5' RACE reads into MiXCR, producing one record per CDR3 protein. The sample consists of about 1.8 million distinct CDR3 sequences, roughly 52% of them appearing once. In germline, CDR1 is MNHEY, CDR2 SMNVEV (reference sequence). This CDR3 comprises 17 residues. The V segment lost 6 bases and the J segment 0 bases; nucleotides outside the gene matches: 12.

The TCR comes from a woman aged 35 to 49 in good health. Material for sequencing was blood. The chain has TRBV27 and TRBJ2-5, with 8 bases identical to TRBD2. The CDR3, as DNA: TGTGCCAGCAGCGGCTGGGCTAGCGGGCTGTACCAAGAGACCCAGTACTTC. This gives the protein CASSGWASGLYQETQYF.